The 7 T cell receptor beta chains given below trace back to one sample, sequenced in a study of blood T cells in healthy people across ages. A second roughly 6 to 12 cycle PCR used barcoded and J-beta primers. Using its own MiXCR run on the 5' RACE reads, TCRdb lists one record per CDR3 protein. The sample includes some 1.5 million distinct CDR3 sequences, over 25% seen only once; the top ten take roughly 8.2%. Sequencing was done on a sample of blood. Source of these receptors: a woman aged 25 to 39 in good health.

This chain links TRBV5-5 with TRBJ2-5; 7 bases agree with TRBD2. The J call is doubtful: the DNA matches TRBJ2-7 better. CDR3 length: 14 residues. Germline CDR1 reads SGHKS; CDR2 reads YYEKEE (reference sequence). CDR3 protein: CATRETSYQYEQYF. CDR3 nucleotide sequence: TGTGCCACTCGAGAGACTAGCTATCAATACGAGCAGTACTTC.

The rearrangement joins TRBV6-6 to TRBJ1-2, with no clear D. Per germline, CDR1 MNHNY and CDR2 SVGAGI (reference sequence). The CDR3 runs 12 residues. V gave up 8 bases and J gave up 5 bases, with 12 bases separating them. The CDR3, as DNA: TGTGCCAGCGGGTCAGACCGATATGGCTACACCTTC. Its protein is CASGSDRYGYTF.

V is TRBV5-1 and J is TRBJ2-7; 13 nucleotides agree with TRBD2. Germline CDR1 is SGHRS and CDR2 is YFSETQ. The CDR3 spans 18 residues. V lost 3 bases, J lost 12 bases, and 21 bases stayed unmatched. CDR3 region: CASSSELAGGPGEETRYF. DNA of the CDR3: TGCGCCAGCAGCTCGGAACTAGCGGGAGGGCCGGGTGAGGAGACCCGGTACTTC.

This rearrangement joins TRBV15 to TRBJ2-1, with D perhaps matching TRBD1 (5 bases). In germline, CDR1 is LNHNV, CDR2 YYDKDF (reference sequence). Deletions cut 6 bases from V and 5 bases from J, with 14 bases between. The CDR3 has 14 residues. This CDR3 is CATSTGGRDNEQFF. The CDR3, as DNA: TGTGCCACCAGTACGGGCGGCAGGGACAATGAGCAGTTCTTC.

V usage is TRBV5-5 and J usage is TRBJ2-3, with TRBD2 as a possible D gene (5 bases). The CDR3 length is 12 residues. The V end lost 4 bases, the J end lost 8 bases, and 11 bases lay between the germline ends. Germline lookup yields CDR1 SGHKS and CDR2 YYEKEE (reference sequence). CDR3 amino acids: CASSAAGTTQYF. The DNA for the CDR3 is TGTGCCAGCAGCGCGGCGGGTACTACGCAGTATTTT.

This clonotype was counted ten times or more. The chain couples TRBV20-1 to TRBJ2-5; D might be TRBD1 (6 bases). CDR3 length: 14 residues. Germline CDR1 DFQATT, CDR2 SNEGSKA (reference sequence). V was pared by 0 bases and J by 2 bases, with 10 bases between. The DNA for the CDR3 is TGCAGTGCTAGAGAAGACAGGCCACAAGAGACCCAGTACTTC. Residues: CSAREDRPQETQYF.

This chain uses TRBV7-2 with TRBJ1-2; 7 nucleotides line up with TRBD1. The V gene end was trimmed by 4 bases and the J gene end by 4 bases; junction bases not matched to a gene: 6. The CDR3 totals 14 residues. The germline V gene has CDR1 SGHTA and CDR2 FQGNSA. The CDR3 sequence is CASSSETGFYGYTF. The CDR3 DNA reads as TGTGCCAGCAGCTCAGAGACAGGGTTCTATGGCTACACCTTC. Complete variable domain (other parts from reference TRBV7-2 and TRBJ1-2): GAGVSQSPSNKVTEKGKDVELRCDPISGHTALYWYRQSLGQGLEFLIYFQGNSAPDKSGLPSDRFSAERTGGSVSTLTIQRTQQEDSAVYLCASSSETGFYGYTFGSGTRLTVV.